The entry that follows covers one TCR beta chain sequence. Antigen: not known. This entry comes from a study of T cell responses to AZD1222 COVID-19 vaccine. Notes on the study in general: Increases in Spike-specific TCR breadth and depth were seen after two AZD1222 doses. The peak T cell response came first, and repertoires were sampled only after it. Among AZD1222 vaccinees, only 5 to 7 were seropositive at baseline. White British ancestry dominated among donors, who included more females, and clonal diversity was possibly underestimated.

Here immunoSEQ multiplex PCR was the method, and the copy in TCRdb shows in-frame clones only, minus some. Of some 100,000 clones in the sample, about 89% are singletons; the top ten hold 3.5% to 4.5%. This TCR derives from an adult in good health. This material consisted of peripheral blood, taken on day 0 of MenACWY control vaccination.

The CDR3 here is CASRPGTANTEAFF. The CDR3 DNA follows: TGCGCCAGCAGGCCCGGGACGGCGAACACTGAAGCTTTCTTT. The V and J genes are TRBV5-1 and TRBJ1-1; D perhaps matches TRBD1 (5 bases). The CDR3 sequence is 14 residues long. Germline-derived CDR1 and CDR2 are SGHRS and YFSETQ. With 5 bases removed from V and 1 base from J, the gap between germline ends came to 12 bases.